This T cell receptor beta chain was captured in a study of T cell repertoires in cytomegalovirus infection. Study-level information: Evidence of both CMV infection and a matching HLA type came from public TCR beta signatures. General study results and limits: The ex vivo response showed dominance by HLA-C-restricted CMV-specific TCR beta clonotypes. The cumulative frequency of public TCR beta families identified carriers of CMV plus the relevant HLA.

V shed 5 bases and J shed 4 bases, with 17 bases lying between them. The germline V gene has CDR1 LNHDA and CDR2 SQIVND (reference sequence). This CDR3 is 16 amino acids long. TCRdb re-derived calls from the reads in MiXCR, one entry per CDR3 protein. The sample holds fewer than 650,000 distinct CDR3 sequences; under 45% are singletons and the top ten take 48%. Of note for this clonotype: Antigen specificity is unknown.

The material was cultured PBMCs, obtained from culture after CMV antigen stimulation. This sequence joins TRBV19 and TRBJ1-4; D possibly corresponds to TRBD1 (6 bases). This sequence originates from a human donor in good health (CMV status not recorded). Some clones in this sample may be carry-over from other donors' samples. In DNA, the CDR3 is TGTGCCAGTAGTCGCGAGGGGGGTCGGGGTAATGAAAAACTGTTTTTT. Translating gives CASSREGGRGNEKLFF.